This TCR beta chain was sequenced in a study of T-cell reconstitution after alpha-beta-depleted transplantation in children. Germline CDR1 reads DFQATT; CDR2 reads SNEGSKA (reference sequence). Unmatched junction bases numbered 11, after V lost 6 bases and J lost 3 bases. This CDR3 has 15 residues. This clonotype was counted ten times or more. For TCRbeta, the library was prepared with unique molecular identifiers. TCRdb fed the PCR reads into MiXCR, producing one record per CDR3 protein. The table has 85,000 to 120,000 distinct CDR3 sequences, over 6% seen once. The TCR comes from a boy younger than 10 with acute lymphoblastic leukemia, due to receive a stem cell transplant. This chain uses TRBV20-1 with TRBJ2-3; 8 bases map to TRBD2. The sequenced sample was PBMCs, obtained before TCRalphabeta/CD19-depleted stem cell transplant. CDR3 sequence (DNA): TGCAGTGCCCCCCCGGCGGGGGGAAGAACAGATACGCAGTATTTT. Its translation: CSAPPAGGRTDTQYF.